This T cell receptor beta chain was sequenced during a study of cytomegalovirus exposure and HLA in healthy donors. Study-wide points: Some V segments (TRBV6-2 and TRBV6-3 among them) were excluded as indistinguishable. Later analysis revealed greater clonal expansion in HLA-associated TCR beta chains than in equally common others. The investigators catalogued 160 or so TCR beta chains as cytomegalovirus-associated.

This clone was counted only a few times. What it binds is not known. The PCR had 60 Vbeta and 13 Jbeta primers. Data came from immunoSEQ multiplex PCR; TCRdb stores just in-frame clones and leaves some out. This table holds 120,000 or so clones, around three quarters found once. The CDR3 has 15 amino acids. The V gene lost 7 bases and the J gene lost 2 bases, with 12 bases spanning the gap. Germline V gene lookup returns CDR1 MNHNY and CDR2 SVGAGI (reference sequence). The sample taken for sequencing was PBMCs. V and J are TRBV6-6 and TRBJ2-6, with unresolved D. The clonotype was recovered from a man younger than 35 in good health and CMV-seronegative. The CDR3: CASNDPTAGANVLTF. The CDR3 region has the DNA TGTGCCAGCAACGATCCTACTGCTGGGGCCAACGTCCTGACTTTC.